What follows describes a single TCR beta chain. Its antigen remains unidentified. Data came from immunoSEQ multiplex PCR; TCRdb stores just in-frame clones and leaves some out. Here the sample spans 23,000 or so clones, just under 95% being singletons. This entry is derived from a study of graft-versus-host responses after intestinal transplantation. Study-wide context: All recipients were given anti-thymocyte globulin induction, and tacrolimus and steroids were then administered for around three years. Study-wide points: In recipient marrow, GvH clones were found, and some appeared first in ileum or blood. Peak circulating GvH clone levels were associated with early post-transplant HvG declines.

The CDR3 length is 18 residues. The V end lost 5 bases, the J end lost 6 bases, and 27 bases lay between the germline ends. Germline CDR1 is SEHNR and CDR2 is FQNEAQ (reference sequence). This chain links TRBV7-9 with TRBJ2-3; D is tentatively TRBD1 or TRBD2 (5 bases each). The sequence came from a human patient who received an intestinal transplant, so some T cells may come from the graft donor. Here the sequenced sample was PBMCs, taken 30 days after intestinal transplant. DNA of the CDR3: TGTGCCAGCAGCCAAGGGGTGTTGAGGGCTTCTTGGTCGGATACGCAGTATTTT. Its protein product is CASSQGVLRASWSDTQYF.